At least ten counts were recorded for the clone carrying this T cell receptor beta chain. Its antigen is not known. The sample originates from a study of molecular identifiers for immune sequencing clone quantification. Study-wide results and caveats: Effector cells kept over 98% of their molecules in clones above 20 RNA copies, while naive cells kept under 1% there.

V lost 9 bases and J 2 bases, leaving 18 bases between the germline ends. Germline V CDR1 and CDR2: SNHLY, FYNNEI. The CDR3 loop spans 15 amino acids. TCRdb re-called the PCR reads with MiXCR, one entry per CDR3 protein. Of 250,000 to 400,000 distinct CDR3 sequences detected, 20% to 25% appear once; the ten largest clones hold about 0.79%. The sequencing input was naive CD8+ T cells from blood, with Jurkat cell RNA spiked in. The subset here: FACS-sorted CD8+CD4-CCR7+CD45RA+ naive T cells. The V and J genes are TRBV2 and TRBJ2-3, with D maybe TRBD2 (6 bases). The source of this sequence is a human donor in good health. Some libraries in this study had Jurkat cell RNA spiked in. The CDR3 loop reads CARSSAGPFTDTQYF. In DNA, the CDR3 is TGTGCCAGGAGCTCCGCGGGGCCGTTCACAGATACGCAGTATTTT.